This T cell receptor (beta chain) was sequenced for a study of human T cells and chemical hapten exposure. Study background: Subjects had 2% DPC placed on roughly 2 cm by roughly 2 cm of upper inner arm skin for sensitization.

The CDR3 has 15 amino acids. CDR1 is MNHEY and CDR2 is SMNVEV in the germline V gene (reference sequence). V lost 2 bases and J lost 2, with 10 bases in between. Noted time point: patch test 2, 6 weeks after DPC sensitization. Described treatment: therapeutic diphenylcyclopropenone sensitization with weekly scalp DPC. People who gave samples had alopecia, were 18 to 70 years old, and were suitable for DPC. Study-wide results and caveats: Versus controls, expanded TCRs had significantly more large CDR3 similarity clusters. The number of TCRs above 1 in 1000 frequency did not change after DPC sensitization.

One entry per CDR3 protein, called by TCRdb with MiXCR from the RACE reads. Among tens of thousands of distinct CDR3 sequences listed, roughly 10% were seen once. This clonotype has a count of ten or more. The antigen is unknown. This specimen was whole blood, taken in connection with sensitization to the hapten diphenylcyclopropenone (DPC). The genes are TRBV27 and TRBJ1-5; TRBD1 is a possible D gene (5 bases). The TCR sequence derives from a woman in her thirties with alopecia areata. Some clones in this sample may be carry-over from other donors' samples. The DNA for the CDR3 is TGTGCCAGCAGTTTAGCAGGGTTTGGCAATCAGCCCCAGCATTTT. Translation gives CASSLAGFGNQPQHF.